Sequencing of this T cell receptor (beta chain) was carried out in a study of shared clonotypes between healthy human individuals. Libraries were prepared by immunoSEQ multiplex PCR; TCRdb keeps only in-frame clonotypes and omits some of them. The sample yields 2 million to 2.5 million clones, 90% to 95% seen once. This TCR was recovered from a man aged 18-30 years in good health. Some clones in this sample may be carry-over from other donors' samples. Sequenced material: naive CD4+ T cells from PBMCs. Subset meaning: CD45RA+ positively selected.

This CDR3 reads CASSPGDSFYQPQHF. CDR3 coding DNA: TGTGCCAGCAGTCCAGGGGACTCTTTTTATCAGCCCCAGCATTTT. The V gene is TRBV7-8, the J gene TRBJ1-5; the D gene is possibly TRBD1 (6 bases). The CDR3 runs 15 residues. With 6 bases removed from V and 5 bases from J, the gap between germline ends came to 17 bases. CDR1 and CDR2 (germline): SGHVS, FQNEAQ.